This TCR beta chain was recorded in a study of blood T cell repertoires in COVID-19 (dated by TCRdb to about 2020). Describing the broader study: Samples covering the acute and convalescent phases of COVID-19 were provided by collaborators in the United States, Italy and Spain. The prospective study material was composed of cDNA or gDNA derived from T cells, B-cell-depleted T cells, or PBMCs. The dataset comprised deeply sampled blood TCRbeta repertoires from subjects exposed to, actively infected with, or recovered from COVID-19. The repertoires were released in a freely available public database meant as a resource for research on the immune response to SARS-CoV-2. The samples were drawn from two sources: the first 160 participants of the ongoing ImmuneRACE study, and 1,200 or so subjects contributed by 6 global collaborators. A de-identified subject ID, COVID-19 status, age in years and sex were almost always included in the sample metadata. Where available, HLA class I and class II types were taken from metadata supplied by the sample provider and were not determined by assay-based typing. Results the study describes overall, beyond this receptor: How much clinical and demographic metadata was included differed by source and by participant, and the metadata was provided uncurated.

Concerning this clone: Its antigen target is currently unknown. Base qualities are not recorded, but no much larger clone differs from it by a single base.

The collaborating institutions used their own protocols to collect whole blood in K2EDTA tubes. For TCRbeta analysis, collaborator samples were shipped as frozen whole blood, as isolated PBMCs, or as DNA extracted from either sample type. The immunoSEQ Assay, a bias-controlled multiplex PCR, was used to amplify TCRbeta CDR3 regions from genomic DNA. The study's own analysis went as follows. The number of nucleated cells in each sample was estimated from the amplification of reference gene primers within the assay. Sequence reads were collapsed and filtered to measure the absolute abundance of every unique TCRbeta CDR3 rearrangement. Productive Simpson clonality was computed per sample as the square root of Simpson's diversity index over productive rearrangements. The source is immuneACCESS, and TCRdb retained only in-frame sequences with V and J called. Part of the clones is not carried over; for the studies checked, unresolved V genes explain less than half of this, and the remainder is unexplained. The DNA gave D and trimming, while V, J and clone size come from that table. This sample gives 300,000 to 450,000 clones in total; 81% of them show up just once. Of the sample, more than 1% is held by the ten largest clones.

The receptor comes from a human donor with acute or convalescent COVID-19. The donor label of this sample is uncertain. Sequenced: peripheral blood.

The CDR3 region reads CASSHADTQETQYF. The nucleotide sequence reads as follows: TGCGCCAGCAGCCATGCGGACACACAAGAGACCCAGTACTTC. The sequence links TRBV4-1 to TRBJ2-5; 5 matching bases give a weak D call of TRBD1. V drops 3 bases and J drops 2 bases, leaving 10 bases in between. The CDR3 starts with the cysteine, ends with the phenylalanine, and has 14 residues. Of the read, only the CDR3 DNA is kept; its 42 bases are in frame from base 1. CDR1 and CDR2 are drawn from the germline V gene: MGHRA, YSYEKL.